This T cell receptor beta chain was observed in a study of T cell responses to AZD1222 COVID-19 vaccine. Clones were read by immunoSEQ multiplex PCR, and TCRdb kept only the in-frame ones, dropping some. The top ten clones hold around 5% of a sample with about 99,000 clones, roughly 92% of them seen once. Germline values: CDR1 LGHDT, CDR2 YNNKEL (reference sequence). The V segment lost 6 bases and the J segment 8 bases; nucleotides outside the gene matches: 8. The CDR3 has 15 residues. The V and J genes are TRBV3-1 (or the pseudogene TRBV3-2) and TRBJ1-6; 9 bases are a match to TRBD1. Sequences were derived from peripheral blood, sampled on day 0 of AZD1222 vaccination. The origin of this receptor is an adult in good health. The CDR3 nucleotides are TGTGCCAGCAGGATAACGGGACAGGGTTATTCACCCCTCCACTTT. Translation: CASRITGQGYSPLHF.